Reported below is one TCR beta chain. It lacks a known antigen. No per-base quality is available; no much larger clone lies one base away. At the junction V is shortened by 7 bases and J by 0 bases; bases outside the gene matches: 2. Looking up the germline V gene (reference sequence) yields CDR1 WNHNN and CDR2 SYGVQD. From its cysteine to its phenylalanine, the CDR3 spans 14 amino acids. Just the 42-base CDR3 DNA is kept, in frame starting at base 1. Library preparation employed the immunoSEQ multiplex PCR assay. The original methods were these. To quantify how much the repertoires of different subsets overlapped, the Chao-Jaccard similarity index was used along with counts of shared clonotypes. Sourced from immuneACCESS, this table was stored by TCRdb with only in-frame sequences that have V and J called. A share of the clones is absent; for the studies checked, an unresolved V gene accounts for under half, and the remainder has no known explanation. V, J and clone size are taken as reported in that table, and D and trimming were inferred from the DNA itself. The sample records tens of thousands of clones, approximately 83% of which are singletons. 0.5% to 0.6% of the sample rests with the top ten.

This specimen comes from a study of CD4 T cell repertoires in COVID-19 (dated by TCRdb to the early 2020s). Regarding the complete study: To analyze cross-reactivity, CFSE-low cells were expanded with IL-2 for less than 13 days and then labeled again and restimulated with spike proteins from other coronaviruses. In a few recovered individuals, the TCR Vbeta repertoire of SARS-CoV-2-reactive T cells was analyzed at the subset level. The study characterized naturally processed CD4+ T cell responses to SARS-CoV-2 spike and nucleoprotein in COVID-19-recovered individuals, using TCR Vbeta sequencing to assess clonal composition.

This specimen's time point label, interpreted: sample from a COVID-19-recovered individual after infection. The donors were patients who had gone through COVID-19 ranging from mild to severe and had recovered. Memory T cell samples that were not cultured were sequenced immediately after ex vivo isolation. From peripheral blood mononuclear cells, the researchers isolated CD4+ total memory, central memory, effector memory and circulating T follicular helper cells. Broader findings and caveats from the paper: Two or all three memory subsets shared several of the most expanded SARS-CoV-2-reactive clonotypes, which suggests intraclonal diversification. Between 7 and 25% of SARS-CoV-2 clonotypes were also found in SARS-CoV and/or HKU1 spike-stimulated secondary cultures, consistent with cross-reactivity.

The clonotype was recovered from a human donor who had COVID-19. The rearranged segments are TRBV10-1 and TRBJ2-2, and 7 junctional nucleotides match TRBD1. Sequenced here: CD4+ T cells from peripheral blood, sampled after recovery from COVID-19. CDR3 region: CASKTGANTGELFF. The base sequence is TGCGCCAGCAAAACAGGGGCGAACACCGGGGAGCTGTTTTTT.